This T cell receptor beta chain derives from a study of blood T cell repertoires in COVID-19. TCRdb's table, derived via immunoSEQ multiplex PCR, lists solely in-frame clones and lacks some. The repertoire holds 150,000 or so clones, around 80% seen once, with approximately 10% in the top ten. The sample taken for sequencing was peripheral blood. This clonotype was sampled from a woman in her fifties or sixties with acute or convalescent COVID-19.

CDR3 coding DNA: TGTGCCAGCACTCTGAGCGGGAGGAACAATGAGCAGTTCTTC. Its translation: CASTLSGRNNEQFF. The chain is built from TRBV28 and TRBJ2-1; 9 bases match TRBD2. CDR3 length equals 14 residues. Germline values: CDR1 MDHEN, CDR2 SYDVKM. V was pared by 7 bases and J by 5 bases, with 6 bases of the junction left unmatched.